This entry is about one T cell receptor beta chain. The sample belongs to a study of blood T cell repertoires in COVID-19. For the study at large: From the United States, Italy and Spain came samples of acute and convalescent COVID-19. From T cells, B-cell-depleted T cells, or PBMCs came the material, which was cDNA or gDNA.

Methods used by the authors: Researchers report that nucleated cell counts were estimated from reference gene primer amplification. Measured with immunoSEQ multiplex PCR; TCRdb has only the in-frame clones, and not every one. V, J and clone size are taken as reported in that table, and D and trimming were inferred from the DNA itself. The table has 95,000 to 100,000 clones, approximately 82% seen once. V shed 5 bases, J shed 4 bases, and the junction held 12 bases outside the gene matches. The V gene's germline CDR1 is MDHEN and CDR2 SYDVKM. The CDR3 length is 17 residues. This clonotype was sampled from an older man with acute or convalescent COVID-19. The chain recombines TRBV28 with TRBJ2-1; TRBD2 matches at 9 bases. Sequences were obtained from peripheral blood. CDR3 sequence reads: CASSPKFPSGTYNEQFF. CDR3 DNA sequence: TGTGCCAGCAGTCCCAAGTTCCCTAGCGGGACATACAATGAGCAGTTCTTC.